The sequence of this T cell receptor (beta chain) was determined in a study of T-cell memory formation after mild COVID-19. Points from the study as a whole: While clones contracting from day 15 to 85 were balanced between CD4 and CD8, later expanders leaned CD4+.

Trimming removed 0 bases at V and 0 bases at J, with 7 bases between. The length of the CDR3 is 15 residues. Germline CDR1 SGHNT, CDR2 YYREEE (reference sequence). 5'RACE primed at constant segments yielded TCR alpha and TCR beta cDNA libraries bearing sample barcodes and UMIs. TCRdb called the 5' RACE reads again in MiXCR, with one record for every CDR3 protein. The sample has 400,000 or so distinct CDR3 sequences; 15% to 25% are singletons. This clonotype was seen more than once but under ten times. What it binds is unknown. The chain joins TRBV5-4 to TRBJ2-4; no definite D call. The specimen sequenced was PBMCs or a T cell subset sorted from them (not recorded which). This receptor was identified in an adult woman who had mild COVID-19 (a few samples of this study predate the infection). Cell type and time point are not known. The CDR3: CASSLDWKAKNIQYF. The CDR3, as DNA: TGTGCCAGCAGCTTGGATTGGAAAGCCAAAAACATTCAGTACTTC.